This TCR beta chain was found in a study of identical twins. This clonotype was observed at least ten times. Its antigen remains unknown. Germline CDR1 and CDR2: SQVTM and ANQGSEA. This CDR3 is built from 14 residues. V lost 5 bases, J lost 0 bases, and 11 bases lay in between. Using its own MiXCR run on the 5' RACE reads, TCRdb lists one record per CDR3 protein. The data hold approximately 220,000 distinct CDR3 sequences, with roughly 7.5% observed a single time. Findings and caveats of the study: There were fewer insertions in abundant cord blood beta clonotypes, but memory repertoires showed no such pattern. Out-of-frame alpha sequences common to twins exhibited a surplus of low generation probability.

The same data also contributed to another study, on yellow fever vaccine responses in identical twins.

V usage is TRBV29-1 and J usage is TRBJ2-1, with D possibly being TRBD1 or TRBD2 (5 bases each). The TCR sequence derives from a woman aged 18-29 years in good health. The sample was CD8+ T cells sorted from blood. The CDR3 sequence: CSVRAGSSYNEQFF. The CDR3 DNA follows: TGCAGCGTTCGGGCAGGGAGCTCCTACAATGAGCAGTTCTTC.